Listed here is a single T cell receptor (beta chain). Its antigen is not known. The ends were cut back, 4 bases at V and 1 base at J, with 12 bases in the middle. Germline-derived CDR1 and CDR2 are SGHVS and FQNEAQ. The CDR3 length is 15 residues. These data originate in a study of T cell responses to AZD1222 COVID-19 vaccine. Looking at the study overall: The analysis combined second doses at about 4 or about 12 weeks. Study-wide results and caveats: Repertoires were sampled only after the peak T cell response.

Profiling relied on immunoSEQ multiplex PCR, and the TCRdb table lists in-frame clones only, not all of them. The data show around 95,000 clones, with approximately 90% seen just once and about 16% held by the top ten. The chain joins TRBV7-8 to TRBJ2-3; D is perhaps TRBD1 or TRBD2 (6 bases each). The sample in question was peripheral blood, obtained on day 0 of AZD1222 vaccination. The TCR originated in an adult in good health. The CDR3, as DNA: TGTGCCAGCAGCTACGGGGGCGGCGGCACAGATACGCAGTATTTT. The encoded protein is CASSYGGGGTDTQYF.